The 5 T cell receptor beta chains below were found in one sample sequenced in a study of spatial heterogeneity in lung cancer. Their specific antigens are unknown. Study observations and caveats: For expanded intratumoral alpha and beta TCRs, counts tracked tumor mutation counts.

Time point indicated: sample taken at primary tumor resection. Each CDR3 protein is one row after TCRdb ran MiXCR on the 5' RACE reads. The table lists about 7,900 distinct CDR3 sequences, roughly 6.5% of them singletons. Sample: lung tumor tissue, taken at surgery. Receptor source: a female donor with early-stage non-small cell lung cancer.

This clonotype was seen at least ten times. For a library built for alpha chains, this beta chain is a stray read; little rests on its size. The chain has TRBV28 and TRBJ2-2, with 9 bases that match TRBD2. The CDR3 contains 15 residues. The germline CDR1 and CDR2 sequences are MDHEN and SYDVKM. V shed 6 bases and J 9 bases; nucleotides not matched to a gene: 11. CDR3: CASSQRGSSGRELFF. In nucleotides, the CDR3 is TGTGCCAGCAGCCAAAGGGGGTCTAGCGGGAGGGAGCTGTTTTTT.

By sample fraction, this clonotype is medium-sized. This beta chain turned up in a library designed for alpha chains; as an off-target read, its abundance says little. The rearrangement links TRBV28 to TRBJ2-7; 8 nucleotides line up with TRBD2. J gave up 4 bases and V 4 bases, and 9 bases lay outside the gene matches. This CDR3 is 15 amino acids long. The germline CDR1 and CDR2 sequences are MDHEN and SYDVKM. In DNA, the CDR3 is TGTGCCAGCAGTTATACCGTAGCGGGATCGTACGAGCAGTACTTC. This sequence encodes CASSYTVAGSYEQYF.

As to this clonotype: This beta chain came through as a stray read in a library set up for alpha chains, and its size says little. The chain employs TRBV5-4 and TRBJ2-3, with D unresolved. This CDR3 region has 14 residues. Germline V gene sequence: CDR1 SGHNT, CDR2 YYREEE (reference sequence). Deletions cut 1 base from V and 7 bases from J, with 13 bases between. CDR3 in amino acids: CASSLPAAANTQYF. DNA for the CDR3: TGTGCCAGCAGCTTGCCCGCCGCCGCTAATACGCAGTATTTT.

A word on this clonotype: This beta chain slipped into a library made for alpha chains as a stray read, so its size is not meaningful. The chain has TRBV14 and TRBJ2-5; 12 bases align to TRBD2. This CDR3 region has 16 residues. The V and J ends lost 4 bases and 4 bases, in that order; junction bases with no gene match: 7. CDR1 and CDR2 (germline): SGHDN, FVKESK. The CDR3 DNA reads TGTGCCAGCAGCCCCTTCGGGGGACTAGCGGGAGAGACCCAGTACTTC. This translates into CASSPFGGLAGETQYF.

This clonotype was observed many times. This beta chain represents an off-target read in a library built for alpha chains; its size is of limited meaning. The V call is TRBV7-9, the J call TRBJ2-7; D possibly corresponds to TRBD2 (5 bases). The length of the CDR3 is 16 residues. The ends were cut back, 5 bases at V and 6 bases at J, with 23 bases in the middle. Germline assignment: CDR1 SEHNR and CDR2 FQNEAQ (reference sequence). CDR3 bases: TGTGCCAGCAGCGTCAGCTCTGCGGGTGGGCGAAGCGAGCAGTACTTC. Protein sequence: CASSVSSAGGRSEQYF.